What follows describes a single T cell receptor (beta chain). The record originates from a study of cytomegalovirus exposure and HLA in healthy donors. Primers: 60 Vbeta forward and 13 Jbeta reverse. TCRdb's table, derived via immunoSEQ multiplex PCR, lists solely in-frame clones and lacks some. The profile shows about 130,000 clones, roughly 88% of them singletons. Input material: PBMCs. The receptor was isolated from a boy younger than 18 in good health and CMV-seronegative.

The CDR3 sequence: CASSVAGDGETQYF. The CDR3 DNA follows: TGCGCCAGCAGCGTAGCGGGAGACGGAGAGACCCAGTACTTC. The chain combines TRBV5-1 with TRBJ2-5; 9 nucleotides agree with TRBD2. Germline loops: CDR1 SGHRS, CDR2 YFSETQ. The CDR3 contains 14 residues. V was pared by 4 bases and J by 4 bases, with 5 bases of the junction left unmatched.